This T cell receptor (beta chain) was recovered during a study of cytomegalovirus exposure and HLA in healthy donors. Study-level results: Presence/absence analyses supposed approximately even sequencing depth among donors. The study reported that TCR beta sequences accurately predicted HLA-A and HLA-B alleles in most subjects. The authors considered a cluster of highly shared sequence variants likely to be a sequencing artifact.

PCR employed 60 Vbeta and 13 Jbeta primers. Sequenced by immunoSEQ multiplex PCR; TCRdb stores in-frame clones only, minus some. The profile covers about 130,000 clones, with roughly 79% appearing a single time and about 1% taken by the ten largest. About this clone itself: As yet, its antigen is unknown.

Germline V gene lookup returns CDR1 SGHDT and CDR2 YYEEEE. The germline V and J ends were trimmed by 6 bases and 4 bases, with 11 bases remaining between them. CDR3 length: 13 residues. The rearrangement joins TRBV5-6 to TRBJ1-3; D may be TRBD1 (5 bases). Sequenced: PBMCs. The clonotype originates from a male donor in good health and CMV-seronegative. CDR3 region: CASKVGGGNTIYF. For the CDR3, the DNA is TGTGCCAGCAAGGTCGGGGGAGGAAACACCATATATTTT.